This T cell receptor (beta chain) was sequenced in a study of identical twins. TCRdb ran MiXCR on the 5' RACE reads and lists one entry per CDR3 protein. The sample carries about 530,000 distinct CDR3 sequences, roughly 15% recorded once. This CDR3 is 14 amino acids long. Comments on this clonotype: Mismatch with germline at one junction end may stem from a read error.

The same data also contributed to another study, on yellow fever vaccine responses in identical twins.

The chain is built from TRBV12-3 or TRBV12-4 and TRBJ1-2, with TRBD1 as a possible D gene (6 bases). The receptor was derived from a young woman in good health. Sequencing input: CD4+ T cells sorted from blood. The CDR3 reads CASSLASGVHGHTF. The CDR3 region has the DNA TGTGCCAGCAGTCTCGCCTCAGGGGTTCATGGCCACACCTTC.